The present T cell receptor (beta chain) was sequenced within a study of cytomegalovirus exposure and HLA in healthy donors. The CDR3 is made up of 14 amino acids. Germline V gene sequence: CDR1 MNHEY, CDR2 SVGAGI. V dropped 5 bases and J dropped 5 bases, with 14 bases sitting between them. It was healthy bone marrow donors who served as donors. Points from the study as a whole: In an earlier analysis, productive rearrangement rates for most beta V segments clustered near 87% or 30%.

As for this clone: Its antigen is currently unknown.

13 Jbeta primers and 60 Vbeta primers were used for the PCR. Only in-frame clones appear in the TCRdb table, and some are missing; sequencing was by immunoSEQ multiplex PCR. The sample holds 200,000 or so clones. The TCR originated in a girl aged 2 to 10 in good health and CMV-seropositive. The chain links TRBV6-5 to TRBJ2-3; tentative D call: TRBD2 (5 bases). The sequenced sample was PBMCs. The CDR3 loop reads CASSPAGGRDTQYF. The CDR3, as DNA: TGTGCCAGCAGTCCTGCAGGAGGCCGAGATACGCAGTATTTT.